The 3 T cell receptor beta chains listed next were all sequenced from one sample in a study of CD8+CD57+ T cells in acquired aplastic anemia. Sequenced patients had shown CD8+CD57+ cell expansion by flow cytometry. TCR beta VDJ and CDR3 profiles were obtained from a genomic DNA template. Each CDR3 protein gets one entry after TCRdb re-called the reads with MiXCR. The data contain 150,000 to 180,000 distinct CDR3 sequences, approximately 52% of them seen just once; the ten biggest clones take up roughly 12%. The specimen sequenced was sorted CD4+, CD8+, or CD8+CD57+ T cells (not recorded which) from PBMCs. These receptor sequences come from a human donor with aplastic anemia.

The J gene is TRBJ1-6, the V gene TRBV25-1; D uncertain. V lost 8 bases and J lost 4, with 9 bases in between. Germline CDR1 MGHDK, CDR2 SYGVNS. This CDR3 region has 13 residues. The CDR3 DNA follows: TGTGCCAGCCAAGATGATTATAATTCACCCCTCCACTTT. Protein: CASQDDYNSPLHF.

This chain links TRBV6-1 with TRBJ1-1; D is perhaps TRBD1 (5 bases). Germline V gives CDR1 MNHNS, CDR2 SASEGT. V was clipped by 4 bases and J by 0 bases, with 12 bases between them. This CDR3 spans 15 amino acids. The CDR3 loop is CASSVRANMNTEAFF. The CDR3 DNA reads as TGTGCCAGCAGTGTCAGGGCGAACATGAACACTGAAGCTTTCTTT.

The CDR3 is CASREIGGGETQYF. The CDR3 coding sequence is TGTGCCAGCAGAGAAATAGGCGGGGGAGAGACCCAGTACTTC. This rearrangement joins TRBV7-2 to TRBJ2-5; 7 bases fit TRBD2. J lost 4 bases, V lost 6 bases, and 8 bases had no gene match. CDR1 and CDR2 from the germline V gene are SGHTA and FQGNSA. The CDR3 extends over 14 amino acids.